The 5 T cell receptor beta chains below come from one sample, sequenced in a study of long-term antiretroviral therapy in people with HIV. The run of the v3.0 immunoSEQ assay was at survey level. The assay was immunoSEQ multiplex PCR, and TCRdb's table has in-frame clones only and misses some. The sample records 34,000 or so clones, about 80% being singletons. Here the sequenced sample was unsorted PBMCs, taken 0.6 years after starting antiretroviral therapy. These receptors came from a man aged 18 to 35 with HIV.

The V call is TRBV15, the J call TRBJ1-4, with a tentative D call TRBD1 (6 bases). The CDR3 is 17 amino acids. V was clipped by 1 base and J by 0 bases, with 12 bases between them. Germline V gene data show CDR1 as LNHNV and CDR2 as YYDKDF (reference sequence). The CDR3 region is CATSRGGPGATNEKLFF. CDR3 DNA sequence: TGTGCCACCAGCAGAGGGGGACCAGGGGCAACTAATGAAAAACTGTTTTTT. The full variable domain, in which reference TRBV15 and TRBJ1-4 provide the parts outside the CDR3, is DAMVIQNPRYQVTQFGKPVTLSCSQTLNHNVMYWYQQKSSQAPKLLFHYYDKDFNNEADTPDNFQSRRPNTSFCFLDIRSPGLGDTAMYLCATSRGGPGATNEKLFFGSGTQLSVL.

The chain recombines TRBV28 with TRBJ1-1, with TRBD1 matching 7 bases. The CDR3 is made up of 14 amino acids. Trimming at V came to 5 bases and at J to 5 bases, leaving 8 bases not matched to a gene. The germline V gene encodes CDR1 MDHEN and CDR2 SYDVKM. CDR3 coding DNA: TGTGCCAGCAGTAATGCAGGGGGTTATACTGAAGCTTTCTTT. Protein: CASSNAGGYTEAFF.

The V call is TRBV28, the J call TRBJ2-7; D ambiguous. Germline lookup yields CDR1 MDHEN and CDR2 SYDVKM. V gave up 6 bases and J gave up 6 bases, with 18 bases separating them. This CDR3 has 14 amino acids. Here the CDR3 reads CASRVAYPDGEQYF. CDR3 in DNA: TGTGCCAGCAGGGTGGCGTACCCCGACGGCGAGCAGTACTTC. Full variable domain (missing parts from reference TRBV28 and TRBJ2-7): DVKVTQSSRYLVKRTGEKVFLECVQDMDHENMFWYRQDPGLGLRLIYFSYDVKMKEKGDIPEGYSVSREKKERFSLILESASTNQTSMYLCASRVAYPDGEQYFGPGTRLTVT.

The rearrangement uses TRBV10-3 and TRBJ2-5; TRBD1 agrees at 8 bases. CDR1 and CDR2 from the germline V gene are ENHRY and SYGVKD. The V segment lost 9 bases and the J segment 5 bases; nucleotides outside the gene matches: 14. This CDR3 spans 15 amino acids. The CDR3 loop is CAISSGTGSGETQYF. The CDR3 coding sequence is TGTGCCATAAGCTCCGGGACAGGCTCGGGGGAGACCCAGTACTTC.

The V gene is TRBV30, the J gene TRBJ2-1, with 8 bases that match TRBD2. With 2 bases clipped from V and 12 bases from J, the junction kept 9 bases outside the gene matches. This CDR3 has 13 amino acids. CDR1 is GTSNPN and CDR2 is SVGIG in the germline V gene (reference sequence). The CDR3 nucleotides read TGTGCCTGGAGTCGTCGGGAGGGCCTCCGGCAGTTCTTC. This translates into CAWSRREGLRQFF. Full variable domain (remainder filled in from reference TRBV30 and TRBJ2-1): SQTIHQWPATLVQPVGSPLSLECTVEGTSNPNLYWYRQAAGRGLQLLFYSVGIGQISSEVPQNLSASRPQDRQFILSSKKLLLSDSGFYLCAWSRREGLRQFFGPGTRLTVL.